A single sample gave rise to the 25 T cell receptor beta chains below, sequenced in a study of metastatic and nonmetastatic thyroid tumors. Thyroid surgery had not been preceded by any treatment in any patient. TCRdb ran MiXCR on the PCR reads. Of about 28,000 clones listed, 15% to 20% are singletons. Sequencing was done on a sample of blood. These receptors were obtained from a female donor with papillary thyroid cancer or a benign thyroid nodule (not recorded which). Some clones in this sample may be carry-over from other donors' samples.

Points on this clone: Germline is not matched at one junction end, which may reflect a read error. J is TRBJ1-2 and V is TRBV10-3; D is undetermined. CDR1 ENHRY and CDR2 SYGVKD come from the germline V gene. CDR3 length: 12 residues. The CDR3, as DNA: TGTGCCACCAGTGAGTCTCTGGAGTGCTACACCTTC. Protein: CATSESLECYTF.

The J gene is TRBJ2-2, the V gene TRBV6-1, with D tentatively TRBD1 or TRBD2 (5 bases each). Germline CDR1 reads MNHNS; CDR2 reads SASEGT. This CDR3 is built from 17 residues. V was shortened by 7 bases and J by 4 bases, with 22 bases between the two germline ends. CDR3 DNA sequence: TGTGCCAGCATCCTAATGGGGGAAGGGGTTCGCACCGGGGAGCTGTTTTTT. This gives the protein CASILMGEGVRTGELFF.

This clone was recorded a few times. The chain is built from TRBV10-3 and TRBJ1-2; D gene uncertain. Deletions cut 11 bases from V and 6 bases from J, with 16 bases between. The germline V gene has CDR1 ENHRY and CDR2 SYGVKD. The CDR3 is 12 residues long. This chain's CDR3 is CAVQVTFDGYTF. The CDR3 DNA follows: TGTGCCGTCCAGGTCACATTCGATGGCTACACCTTC.

V usage is TRBV19 and J usage is TRBJ2-3, with TRBD2 identical over 9 bases. The CDR3 runs to 19 residues. CDR1 is LNHDA and CDR2 is SQIVND in the germline V gene (reference sequence). J was trimmed by 4 bases and V by 5 bases; bases with no gene match: 19. The CDR3 sequence: CASSYDSVGAGGRADTQYF. Written as DNA, the CDR3 is TGTGCCAGTAGTTATGACTCTGTTGGAGCGGGGGGTCGTGCAGATACGCAGTATTTT.

This clone was recorded at least ten times. The rearrangement joins TRBV4-1 to TRBJ2-7; 9 bases align to TRBD1. CDR3 length equals 16 residues. Germline V gene sequence: CDR1 MGHRA, CDR2 YSYEKL. After removal of 2 bases from V and 6 bases from J, the junction contained 11 bases not matched to a gene. This CDR3 is CASSQSDGTGFLEQYF. The CDR3 nucleotides are TGCGCCAGCAGCCAAAGCGATGGGACAGGGTTCCTCGAGCAGTACTTC.

This clone was seen ten or more times. The chain uses TRBV20-1 and TRBJ2-5; TRBD1 matches 8 bases. V lost 6 bases and J lost 5; bases outside the gene matches: 8. Per germline, CDR1 DFQATT and CDR2 SNEGSKA (reference sequence). The CDR3 runs 13 residues. CDR3 coding DNA: TGCAGTGCGCATATTCGGACAGGGGAGACCCAGTACTTC. Its translation: CSAHIRTGETQYF.

This clone was recorded at least ten times. V usage is TRBV9 and J usage is TRBJ2-1; possible D gene TRBD2, 7 bases. This CDR3 region has 17 residues. Germline assignment: CDR1 SGDLS and CDR2 YYNGEE. With 0 bases removed from V and 7 bases from J, the gap between germline ends came to 20 bases. CDR3 in amino acids: CASSVAWGGAGRNEQFF. CDR3 coding DNA: TGTGCCAGCAGCGTAGCTTGGGGGGGGGCCGGGAGGAATGAGCAGTTCTTC.

This clone appeared many times. J is TRBJ2-4 and V is TRBV5-1, with D maybe TRBD2 (6 bases). Germline loops: CDR1 SGHRS, CDR2 YFSETQ. V lost 6 bases to trimming and J lost 10 bases, with 20 bases between them. The CDR3 contains 14 residues. CDR3 sequence (DNA): TGCGCCAGCACCAATGGTAGCTCCCGGGGGATTCAGTACTTC. Protein product: CASTNGSSRGIQYF.

This clone was counted ten times or more. The V call is TRBV20-1, the J call TRBJ2-2, with unresolved D. The germline V gene encodes CDR1 DFQATT and CDR2 SNEGSKA (reference sequence). The CDR3 runs to 14 residues. Trimming removed 5 bases at V and 5 bases at J, with 15 bases between. The CDR3 region has the DNA TGCAGTGCTGGCCCACCCAAGGGAACCGGGGAGCTGTTTTTT. Its protein product is CSAGPPKGTGELFF.

Regarding this clone: A much larger clone is a single base away; this may be a read error. The rearrangement links TRBV4-1 to TRBJ2-5; 16 bases line up with TRBD2. CDR3 length: 17 residues. Germline lookup yields CDR1 MGHRA and CDR2 YSYEKL. The CDR3: CASSRLGLAGGYNEQSF. The CDR3 bases are TGCGCCAGCAGCCGCTTGGGACTAGCGGGGGGGTACAATGAGCAGTCCTTC.

The sample holds a few counts of this clone. One end of the junction varies from germline; a read error may be responsible. The V call is TRBV15, the J call TRBJ2-5; 7 nucleotides match TRBD1. Germline V lookup: CDR1 LNHNV, CDR2 YYDKDF (reference sequence). The CDR3 extends over 14 amino acids. CDR3: CATSRRDREETEYF. The CDR3 DNA reads as TGTGCCACCAGCAGACGGGACAGAGAAGAGACCGAGTACTTC.

This clone was detected ten times or more. The chain carries TRBV20-1 and TRBJ2-1; either TRBD1 or TRBD2 may fit D (6 bases each). The CDR3 sequence is 14 residues long. Germline V CDR1 and CDR2: DFQATT, SNEGSKA (reference sequence). V lost 6 bases to trimming and J lost 8 bases, with 20 bases between them. The CDR3 coding sequence is TGCAGTGCCCCGCGGGACACGTCTTTGGATGAGCAGTTCTTC. Its protein is CSAPRDTSLDEQFF.

In its sample, this clone was seen a few times. A much larger clonotype is one base distant, so this may be a read error. No conserved phenylalanine or tryptophan is present at the end of the CDR3, so a read error is the likely explanation. The chain recombines TRBV29-1 with TRBJ1-5; weak D call: TRBD1 (5 bases). Germline loops: CDR1 SQVTM, CDR2 ANQGSEA. The CDR3 length is 13 residues. Deletions cut 4 bases from V and 4 bases from J, with 11 bases between. CDR3 nucleotides: TGCAGCGTTGCAAACCAGGGAAATCAGCCCCAGCATTCT. This sequence encodes CSVANQGNQPQHS.

This clone is medium-sized within its sample. The genes are TRBV2 and TRBJ1-2; D perhaps matches TRBD1 (5 bases). From germline, CDR1 is SNHLY and CDR2 FYNNEI. The CDR3 extends over 12 amino acids. V was pared by 5 bases and J by 4 bases, with 8 bases between. The chain's CDR3 is CASSPRVYGYTF. The CDR3 DNA is TGTGCCAGCAGTCCCAGGGTCTATGGCTACACCTTC.

This clone is medium-sized (0.01 to 0.1%). The rearrangement links TRBV15 to TRBJ1-2; 7 positions match TRBD1. The CDR3 spans 14 residues. Trimming at V came to 5 bases and at J to 4 bases, leaving 7 bases not matched to a gene. Germline V gene sequence: CDR1 LNHNV, CDR2 YYDKDF (reference sequence). CDR3 coding DNA: TGTGCCACCAGCGCCTCAGGGGGGGTCTATGGCTACACCTTC. Amino acids: CATSASGGVYGYTF. Based on the CDR3 plus reference TRBV15 and TRBJ1-2, the full variable domain is DAMVIQNPRYQVTQFGKPVTLSCSQTLNHNVMYWYQQKSSQAPKLLFHYYDKDFNNEADTPDNFQSRRPNTSFCFLDIRSPGLGDTAMYLCATSASGGVYGYTFGSGTRLTVV.

The genes are TRBV6-4 and TRBJ2-2; D ambiguous. Looked up from germline, CDR1 is MRHNA and CDR2 is SNTAGT. This CDR3 is built from 13 residues. The germline V and J ends were trimmed by 2 bases and 3 bases, with 4 bases remaining between them. DNA for the CDR3: TGTGCCAGCAGTGACAGGGACACCGGGGAGCTGTTTTTT. Its protein is CASSDRDTGELFF.

CDR3 nucleotides: TGTGCCACCAGTGAGGGGACGGGAGCCTACGAGCAGTACTTC. Protein product: CATSEGTGAYEQYF. V usage is TRBV24-1 and J usage is TRBJ2-7; a weak D match, TRBD2 (6 bases). The CDR3 runs 14 residues. Trimming took off 4 bases at V and 2 bases at J, with 11 bases between the two ends. Looked up from germline, CDR1 is KGHDR and CDR2 is SFDVKD.

Note on this clone: Compared with germline, one end of the junction differs, possibly owing to a read error. The chain combines TRBV11-2 with TRBJ2-7; D unclear. The CDR3 runs 16 residues. Germline CDR1 and CDR2: SGHAT and FQNNGV. CDR3 protein: CASSLGRSRSSYDQYF. The CDR3 bases are TGTGCCAGCAGCTTAGGAAGGTCCAGAAGCTCCTACGATCAGTACTTC.

This clone was seen at least ten times. The chain joins TRBV12-3 or TRBV12-4 to TRBJ1-4; D call uncertain. This CDR3 has 15 amino acids. V shed 0 bases and J shed 1 base, with 6 bases lying between them. The CDR3 sequence: CASSLATGTNEKLFF. The CDR3 coding sequence is TGTGCCAGCAGTTTAGCGACCGGAACTAATGAAAAACTGTTTTTT.

The sample holds many counts of this clone. This chain joins TRBV11-2 and TRBJ2-7, with D possibly matching TRBD2 (7 bases). The germline gives CDR1 SGHAT, CDR2 FQNNGV. CDR3 length: 15 residues. Trimming shortened V by 0 bases and J by 3 bases, and 12 bases separated the two germline ends. CDR3 coding DNA: TGTGCCAGCAGCTTAGATACCGGGGGGCGCTACGAGCAGTACTTC. It yields the protein CASSLDTGGRYEQYF.

This chain joins TRBV30 and TRBJ1-3, with a possible D match to TRBD1 (5 bases). V was shortened by 0 bases and J by 4 bases, with 10 bases between the two germline ends. Germline CDR1 is GTSNPN and CDR2 is SVGIG (reference sequence). The CDR3 runs 14 residues. In DNA, the CDR3 is TGTGCCTGGAGTGTGGGGACGGCCGGAAACACCATATATTTT. Its translation: CAWSVGTAGNTIYF.

This clone was detected ten times or more. The rearrangement joins TRBV2 to TRBJ2-3; D is unclear. Germline loops: CDR1 SNHLY, CDR2 FYNNEI. V was shortened by 8 bases and J by 4 bases, with 4 bases between the two germline ends. This CDR3 is 10 amino acids long. CDR3 sequence (DNA): TGTGCCAGCTTTTCAGATACGCAGTATTTT. Encoded protein: CASFSDTQYF.

This clone has ten or more counts. The V and J genes are TRBV19 and TRBJ1-1, with 9 bases identical to TRBD1. The CDR3 covers 16 residues. Germline-derived CDR1 and CDR2 are LNHDA and SQIVND (reference sequence). Unmatched junction bases numbered 9, after V lost 4 bases and J lost 3 bases. The CDR3: CASSTLTGGRYTEAFF. CDR3 in DNA: TGTGCCAGTAGTACACTCACAGGGGGCCGGTACACTGAAGCTTTCTTT. Variable domain in full (rest from reference TRBV19 and TRBJ1-1): DGGITQSPKYLFRKEGQNVTLSCEQNLNHDAMYWYRQDPGQGLRLIYYSQIVNDFQKGDIAEGYSVSREKKESFPLTVTSAQKNPTAFYLCASSTLTGGRYTEAFFGQGTRLTVV.

The chain employs TRBV25-1 and TRBJ2-7; D might be TRBD1 (6 bases). V was shortened by 8 bases and J by 10 bases, with 39 bases between the two germline ends. The length of the CDR3 is 19 residues. The germline V gene encodes CDR1 MGHDK and CDR2 SYGVNS. CDR3: CASGYTGLQGTNRGFDQYF. In DNA form, the CDR3 reads TGTGCCAGCGGCTATACGGGATTACAGGGAACCAATCGGGGCTTCGATCAGTACTTC.

This clone has only a few counts. This chain uses TRBV3-1 with TRBJ1-2; D might be TRBD1 (5 bases). Trimming stripped 0 bases from V and 5 bases from J, with 10 bases between. The CDR3 consists of 14 residues. Looked up from germline, CDR1 is LGHDT and CDR2 is YNNKEL (reference sequence). CDR3 nucleotide sequence: TGTGCCAGCAGCCAAGATCAGGGTGCATATGGCTACACCTTC. Translation: CASSQDQGAYGYTF.